The 32 T cell receptor beta chains listed next were all sequenced from one sample in a study of shared clonotypes between healthy human individuals. Here immunoSEQ multiplex PCR was the method, and the copy in TCRdb shows in-frame clones only, minus some. The sample lists roughly 2,500,000 clones, over 85% seen once, with more than 0.35% in the top ten. The sequenced sample was naive CD4+ T cells from PBMCs. Noted subset: CD45RA+ positively selected. Source of these receptors: a man aged 18 to 30 in good health. Some clones in this sample may be carry-over from other donors' samples.

The chain uses TRBV28 and TRBJ1-2; D is unclear. This CDR3 is 14 amino acids long. In germline, CDR1 is MDHEN, CDR2 SYDVKM. Trimming stripped 8 bases from V and 0 bases from J, with 13 bases between. CDR3 region: CASYPGSSNYGYTF. DNA for the CDR3: TGTGCCAGCTACCCGGGGAGTTCTAACTATGGCTACACCTTC.

A note on this clone: This CDR3 is also generated by other DNA sequences in the sample. V and J are TRBV28 and TRBJ1-2, with a possible D match to TRBD1 (5 bases). The CDR3 extends over 14 amino acids. The germline V gene encodes CDR1 MDHEN and CDR2 SYDVKM. The V end was cut by 1 base, the J end by 4 bases, with 10 bases between. CDR3: CASSLYRGPYGYTF. The CDR3 region has the DNA TGTGCCAGCAGTTTATACCGGGGCCCCTATGGCTACACCTTC.

The CDR3 reads CASKLDRSRDYGYTF. The CDR3 region has the DNA TGTGCCAGCAAACTTGATCGATCTCGGGACTATGGCTACACCTTC. This chain joins TRBV28 and TRBJ1-2; no definite D call. The CDR3 is 15 residues long. V lost 7 bases and J lost 3, with 18 bases in between. CDR1 is MDHEN, CDR2 SYDVKM, per germline.

The chain recombines TRBV19 with TRBJ2-1; D unresolved. CDR1 and CDR2 from the germline V gene are LNHDA and SQIVND (reference sequence). Trimming removed 3 bases at V and 6 bases at J, with 9 bases between. CDR3 size: 13 residues. DNA for the CDR3: TGTGCCAGTAGTATCGACACAAGCAATGAGCAGTTCTTC. Translated, it gives CASSIDTSNEQFF.

This chain links TRBV2 with TRBJ2-1, with 9 bases aligning to TRBD2. The CDR3 spans 15 residues. Germline CDR1 is SNHLY and CDR2 is FYNNEI. The trim removed 1 base at V and 15 bases at J, leaving 13 bases unmatched. The CDR3, as DNA: TGTGCCAGCAGTGAAGGACAGCCGGGACTAGCCCGACTGTTCTTC. As protein: CASSEGQPGLARLFF.

Concerning this clone: Other nucleotide sequences in the sample specify the same CDR3. The J gene is TRBJ2-1, the V gene TRBV10-3; 8 bases agree with TRBD2. J was trimmed by 2 bases and V by 0 bases; bases with no gene match: 0. In germline, CDR1 is ENHRY, CDR2 SYGVKD. The CDR3 runs 15 residues. The CDR3 nucleotides are TGTGCCATCAGTGAGTCCGGGGGGGCCTACAATGAGCAGTTCTTC. Translating it yields CAISESGGAYNEQFF.

The chain has TRBV7-8 and TRBJ2-7; D remains ambiguous. The CDR3 totals 12 residues. V was cut by 6 bases and J by 0 bases, with 6 bases left in between. Germline V gives CDR1 SGHVS, CDR2 FQNEAQ. The CDR3 DNA reads TGTGCCAGCAGGACCTACTCCTACGAGCAGTACTTC. This translates into CASRTYSYEQYF.

The V call is TRBV6-6, the J call TRBJ1-2; D may be TRBD1 (6 bases). Germline V lookup: CDR1 MNHNY, CDR2 SVGAGI (reference sequence). This CDR3 is 15 amino acids long. V was pared by 0 bases and J by 2 bases, with 10 bases between. CDR3 in amino acids: CASSYSGGENYGYTF. CDR3 DNA sequence: TGTGCCAGCAGTTACTCCGGGGGCGAGAACTATGGCTACACCTTC.

This clone was seen more than once but under ten times. The chain uses TRBV18 and TRBJ1-1, with 7 bases matching TRBD1. Germline trimming cut 5 bases from V and 4 bases from J; bases unmatched to any gene: 10. CDR3 length: 15 amino acids. Germline CDR1 is KGHSH and CDR2 is LQKENI. CDR3 residues: CASSEFQGVSTEAFF. The CDR3 DNA sequence: TGTGCCAGCTCAGAATTCCAGGGGGTAAGCACTGAAGCTTTCTTT.

The rearrangement joins TRBV27 to TRBJ2-1, with D possibly being TRBD1 (6 bases). The germline CDR1 and CDR2 sequences are MNHEY and SMNVEV (reference sequence). V was pared by 5 bases and J by 8 bases, with 16 bases between. This CDR3 spans 14 amino acids. The CDR3 region is CASSRGFGIYEQFF. In DNA, the CDR3 is TGTGCCAGCAGTAGGGGGTTTGGGATTTATGAGCAGTTCTTC.

The V and J genes are TRBV6-6 and TRBJ2-2; D is possibly TRBD1 (6 bases). The CDR3 spans 14 residues. Germline V lookup: CDR1 MNHNY, CDR2 SVGAGI (reference sequence). V dropped 7 bases and J dropped 4 bases, with 13 bases sitting between them. The CDR3 loop reads CASKSQGFTGELFF. CDR3 nucleotides: TGTGCCAGCAAAAGCCAGGGGTTCACCGGGGAGCTGTTTTTT.

The chain employs TRBV11-2 and TRBJ2-5; TRBD1 might be the D (7 bases). This CDR3 has 16 residues. Germline V lookup: CDR1 SGHAT, CDR2 FQNNGV. V lost 5 bases and J lost 1, with 17 bases in between. CDR3 sequence (DNA): TGTGCCAGCAGCCCTAGACAGGGAGGATCCCAAGAGACCCAGTACTTC. Translating it yields CASSPRQGGSQETQYF.

This clone came up once. The chain carries TRBV6-5 and TRBJ2-1; D unresolved. Trimming left V 5 bases short and J 3 bases short, with 14 bases between. Germline V gene data show CDR1 as MNHEY and CDR2 as SVGAGI. The CDR3 extends over 15 amino acids. The CDR3 sequence: CASSRRGDIYNEQFF. The CDR3 DNA follows: TGTGCCAGCAGTCGGCGAGGAGATATCTACAATGAGCAGTTCTTC.

This clone was observed a single time. This sequence joins TRBV27 and TRBJ1-1, with a weak D call TRBD1 (5 bases). The V end was cut by 5 bases, the J end by 7 bases, with 23 bases between. This CDR3 comprises 16 residues. Looked up from germline, CDR1 is MNHEY and CDR2 is SMNVEV (reference sequence). The CDR3 DNA sequence: TGTGCCAGCAGTCCCGACCCGGGACTGTGGAAAGGTGAAGCTTTCTTT. This codes for CASSPDPGLWKGEAFF.

The CDR3: CASSESQAGVDTGELFF. Written as DNA, the CDR3 is TGTGCCAGCAGTGAATCCCAAGCGGGAGTGGACACCGGGGAGCTGTTTTTT. This chain links TRBV25-1 with TRBJ2-2; 8 bases fit TRBD2. The CDR3 is made up of 17 amino acids. Per germline, CDR1 MGHDK and CDR2 SYGVNS. J gave up 3 bases and V 1 base, and 7 bases lay outside the gene matches.

V is TRBV7-9 and J is TRBJ2-7; TRBD2 agrees at 9 bases. With 2 bases clipped from V and 4 bases from J, the junction kept 6 bases outside the gene matches. CDR1 SEHNR and CDR2 FQNEAQ come from the germline V gene (reference sequence). CDR3 length: 15 residues. CDR3: CASSLNSGSQYEQYF. The CDR3 DNA is TGTGCCAGCAGCTTAAATAGCGGGAGTCAGTACGAGCAGTACTTC.

This CDR3 is CAWGDHQETQYF. DNA of the CDR3: TGTGCCTGGGGGGACCATCAAGAGACCCAGTACTTC. This rearrangement joins TRBV30 to TRBJ2-5; D might be TRBD1 or TRBD2, each matching 5 bases. V was cut by 5 bases and J by 2 bases, with 9 bases left in between. The V gene's germline CDR1 is GTSNPN and CDR2 SVGIG (reference sequence). This CDR3 is 12 amino acids long.

The chain has TRBV4-1 and TRBJ2-1; D assignment may be TRBD1 or TRBD2 (5 bases each). The V gene's germline CDR1 is MGHRA and CDR2 YSYEKL. This CDR3 has 17 amino acids. V was cut by 1 base and J by 4 bases, with 17 bases left in between. The CDR3 is CASSQGLKGTLYNEQFF. For the CDR3, the DNA is TGCGCCAGCAGCCAAGGATTAAAGGGGACGTTATACAATGAGCAGTTCTTC.

The CDR3 loop reads CASSILAGDYNEQFF. CDR3 coding DNA: TGCGCCAGCAGCATTCTAGCGGGAGATTACAATGAGCAGTTCTTC. V and J are TRBV5-1 and TRBJ2-1, with 10 bases identical to TRBD2. J lost 4 bases, V lost 4 bases, and 5 bases had no gene match. The CDR3 consists of 15 residues. The V gene's germline CDR1 is SGHRS and CDR2 YFSETQ. Using reference TRBV5-1 and TRBJ2-1 for the parts outside the CDR3, the full variable domain is KAGVTQTPRYLIKTRGQQVTLSCSPISGHRSVSWYQQTPGQGLQFLFEYFSETQRNKGNFPGRFSGRQFSNSRSEMNVSTLELGDSALYLCASSILAGDYNEQFFGPGTRLTVL.

The CDR3 spells CASLRAGNSGEAFF. As DNA, the CDR3 is TGTGCCAGCCTTAGAGCGGGCAACTCCGGTGAAGCTTTCTTT. The chain has TRBV28 and TRBJ1-1; unclear D gene. The CDR3 contains 14 residues. V lost 8 bases and J 7 bases, leaving 20 bases between the germline ends. In germline, CDR1 is MDHEN, CDR2 SYDVKM.

The V gene is TRBV29-1, the J gene TRBJ2-1; D unresolved. Germline values: CDR1 SQVTM, CDR2 ANQGSEA. There are 11 residues in the CDR3. V was pared by 7 bases and J by 4 bases, with 8 bases between. The DNA for the CDR3 is TGCAGCGATGGTCTTTACAATGAGCAGTTCTTC. Its protein is CSDGLYNEQFF.

CDR3 nucleotide sequence: TGTGCCAGTAGTTCTAAGCGGGAGGCGAATGAGCAGTTCTTC. It encodes CASSSKREANEQFF. The J gene is TRBJ2-1, the V gene TRBV19; TRBD2 matches at 9 bases. Germline V lookup: CDR1 LNHDA, CDR2 SQIVND (reference sequence). V shed 5 bases and J 7 bases; nucleotides not matched to a gene: 6. This CDR3 comprises 14 residues.

The rearrangement joins TRBV27 to TRBJ1-2, with 7 bases fitting TRBD1. The CDR3 is 16 residues long. Losses at the gene ends were 0 bases for V and 8 bases for J; bases not matched to a gene: 12. Germline V lookup: CDR1 MNHEY, CDR2 SMNVEV (reference sequence). The CDR3 spells CASSLSRAGTAIGYTF. CDR3 DNA sequence: TGTGCCAGCAGTTTATCGAGGGCCGGGACAGCTATCGGCTACACCTTC.

The rearrangement joins TRBV27 to TRBJ1-5; D might be TRBD1 (5 bases). The CDR3 is 15 amino acids. Germline V gene data show CDR1 as MNHEY and CDR2 as SMNVEV (reference sequence). V was shortened by 4 bases and J by 2 bases, with 12 bases between the two germline ends. The CDR3 DNA sequence: TGTGCCAGCAGTTGGGGGGGGTTTGGCAATCAGCCCCAGCATTTT. Its translation: CASSWGGFGNQPQHF.

The CDR3 protein is CASSLVGFPGELFF. In DNA, the CDR3 is TGTGCCAGCAGCTTAGTGGGTTTTCCCGGGGAGCTGTTTTTT. V gene TRBV11-2 combines with J gene TRBJ2-2, with unresolved D. V lost 1 base to trimming and J lost 6 bases, with 9 bases between them. The CDR3 is 14 residues long. The germline gives CDR1 SGHAT, CDR2 FQNNGV.

The chain employs TRBV19 and TRBJ2-3; possible D gene TRBD2, 7 bases. The CDR3 extends over 15 amino acids. CDR1 LNHDA and CDR2 SQIVND come from the germline V gene (reference sequence). Trimming shortened V by 7 bases and J by 2 bases, and 16 bases separated the two germline ends. CDR3 amino acids: CASTPRGGITDTQYF. In DNA form, the CDR3 reads TGTGCCAGTACCCCGAGGGGGGGGATCACAGATACGCAGTATTTT.

The chain combines TRBV5-8 with TRBJ1-2; 8 positions agree with TRBD1. This CDR3 region has 14 residues. J lost 4 bases, V lost 7 bases, and 9 bases had no gene match. CDR1 is SGHTS, CDR2 YDEGEE, per germline. The CDR3 bases are TGTGCCAGCCCAGGGGGCCGCGGTAGCTATGGCTACACCTTC. It is translated as CASPGGRGSYGYTF.

In this sample, this clone turned up once. The CDR3, as DNA: TGTGCCAGCTCCCAAGGAACGTCGGGAGAGCAGTACTTC. Translated, it gives CASSQGTSGEQYF. The chain employs TRBV6-1 and TRBJ2-7; D may be TRBD2 (5 bases). The CDR3 is made up of 13 amino acids. The V and J ends lost 8 bases and 7 bases respectively, with 18 bases between them. CDR1 is MNHNS and CDR2 is SASEGT in the germline V gene.

This chain uses TRBV7-2 with TRBJ2-2, with unresolved D. Germline CDR1 reads SGHTA; CDR2 reads FQGNSA. CDR3 length equals 13 residues. V was shortened by 2 bases and J by 5 bases, with 6 bases between the two germline ends. CDR3 nucleotides: TGTGCCAGCAGCTTACTCGTAACCGGGGAGCTGTTTTTT. Its translation: CASSLLVTGELFF.

V and J are TRBV2 and TRBJ1-1, with a weak D call TRBD1 (5 bases). CDR1 is SNHLY, CDR2 FYNNEI, per germline. V lost 6 bases to trimming and J lost 8 bases, with 13 bases between them. The CDR3 extends over 12 amino acids. The CDR3 region has the DNA TGTGCCAGCAGCGTTGGGGCGTACGAAGCTTTCTTT. Encoded protein: CASSVGAYEAFF.

This clone was detected once. J is TRBJ2-2 and V is TRBV28; D is possibly TRBD1 (6 bases). CDR3 length: 15 amino acids. CDR1 MDHEN and CDR2 SYDVKM come from the germline V gene. Trimming removed 5 bases from V and 7 bases from J, with 17 bases in between. CDR3 in amino acids: CASSREQGRGGELFF. The CDR3 nucleotides read TGTGCCAGCAGTCGGGAACAGGGTAGAGGCGGGGAGCTGTTTTTT.

The chain recombines TRBV4-3 with TRBJ1-2, with 7 bases identical to TRBD1. Germline assignment: CDR1 LGHNA and CDR2 YSLEER. With 4 bases clipped from V and 6 bases from J, the junction kept 5 bases outside the gene matches. This CDR3 is built from 13 residues. CDR3 region: CASSPRQGNGYTF. In nucleotides, the CDR3 is TGCGCCAGCAGCCCCCGACAGGGAAATGGCTACACCTTC.